What follows are 29 T cell receptor beta chains derived from one specimen sequenced in a study of response to subunit inactivated influenza vaccine. MiXCR was run by TCRdb on the RT-PCR reads, yielding one entry per CDR3 protein. The data show about 520,000 distinct CDR3 sequences, 6.5% to 8% seen once. This specimen was PBMCs from blood, taken approximately 25 months after vaccination. The receptors derive from a man aged 45-69 years who received an inactivated influenza vaccine.

This clonotype showed up just a few times. The V and J genes are TRBV6-1 and TRBJ2-5; possibly TRBD1 for D (5 bases). Germline CDR1 MNHNS, CDR2 SASEGT. The V end lost 3 bases, the J end lost 2 bases, and 10 bases lay between the germline ends. CDR3 length: 14 residues. The CDR3: CASSEGPRQETQYF. CDR3 DNA: TGTGCCAGCAGTGAGGGGCCGAGGCAAGAGACCCAGTACTTC.

This clonotype was seen many times. V gene TRBV6-5 combines with J gene TRBJ2-3; D remains ambiguous. This CDR3 spans 14 amino acids. Germline CDR1 reads MNHEY; CDR2 reads SVGAGI. Between the trimmed V and J ends, which lost 4 bases and 6 bases, there was a span of 14 bases. In nucleotides, the CDR3 is TGTGCCAGCAGTTCCGCACAACTGAGGGATACGCAGTATTTT. Translating it yields CASSSAQLRDTQYF.

The V call is TRBV5-1, the J call TRBJ1-2, with D possibly TRBD1 on 5 matching bases. Germline assignment: CDR1 SGHRS and CDR2 YFSETQ. Trimming took off 7 bases at V and 4 bases at J, with 20 bases between the two ends. This CDR3 is built from 15 residues. CDR3: CASDPGEGFTYGYTF. The CDR3 nucleotides read TGCGCCAGCGACCCGGGGGAAGGGTTTACCTATGGCTACACCTTC.

The rearrangement uses TRBV2 and TRBJ2-7; 8 nucleotides match TRBD1. V trimming: 6 bases; J trimming: 9 bases; junction bases outside the gene matches: 28. The CDR3 is 19 residues long. From germline, CDR1 is SNHLY and CDR2 FYNNEI. CDR3 in amino acids: CASRGPQGALGSGPRVQYF. CDR3 nucleotides: TGTGCCAGCAGGGGCCCTCAGGGGGCGCTAGGGTCGGGGCCTCGGGTGCAGTACTTC.

The V and J genes are TRBV20-1 and TRBJ2-5; 10 nucleotides align to TRBD2. Trimming took 3 bases from V and 7 from J; bases not matched to a gene: 2. The CDR3 loop spans 12 amino acids. Germline V gene sequence: CDR1 DFQATT, CDR2 SNEGSKA (reference sequence). CDR3 sequence: CSASRTSGTQYF. The CDR3 DNA is TGCAGTGCTAGCCGGACTAGCGGGACCCAGTACTTC.

There are a few counts of this clonotype. The CDR3 nucleotides read TGTGCCACCAGCAGAGGCCCACCTCGGACTAGCGGCTACGAGCAGTACTTC. Protein product: CATSRGPPRTSGYEQYF. V is TRBV15 and J is TRBJ2-7, with 10 positions matching TRBD2. CDR3 length: 17 residues. Trimming at V came to 1 base and at J to 3 bases, leaving 9 bases not matched to a gene. Germline V gene sequence: CDR1 LNHNV, CDR2 YYDKDF (reference sequence).

In this sample, this clonotype turned up a few times. The CDR3 DNA follows: TGCGCCAGCAGCCCCCCAGGGGACACAGATACGCAGTATTTT. It specifies CASSPPGDTDTQYF. This rearrangement joins TRBV4-1 to TRBJ2-3, with a possible D match to TRBD1 (6 bases). Germline V gene sequence: CDR1 MGHRA, CDR2 YSYEKL. Trimming shortened V by 4 bases and J by 2 bases, and 10 bases separated the two germline ends. CDR3 length: 14 residues.

This clonotype has at least ten counts. V usage is TRBV5-1 and J usage is TRBJ2-5; no definite D call. This CDR3 has 12 amino acids. The V and J ends lost 0 bases and 4 bases respectively, with 4 bases between them. CDR1 and CDR2 from the germline V gene are SGHRS and YFSETQ. The CDR3 DNA is TGCGCCAGCAGCTTGGGGTCAGAGACCCAGTACTTC. The encoded protein is CASSLGSETQYF.

This clonotype was observed at least ten times. This rearrangement joins TRBV6-2 or TRBV6-3 to TRBJ2-3; TRBD2 might be the D (5 bases). This CDR3 region has 17 residues. Germline CDR1 is MNHEY and CDR2 is SVGEGT. The V gene lost 5 bases and the J gene lost 6 bases, with 24 bases spanning the gap. CDR3: CASSTPVWENVADTQYF. In nucleotides, the CDR3 is TGTGCCAGCAGTACGCCGGTGTGGGAGAATGTAGCGGATACGCAGTATTTT.

A few counts support this clonotype. One end of the junction does not line up with germline, which may come from a read error. The rearrangement links TRBV6-1 to TRBJ2-2, with TRBD2 matching 9 bases. The CDR3 has 15 residues. Germline assignment: CDR1 MNHNS and CDR2 SASEGT. The CDR3 sequence is CASSQAGGNTGELFF. DNA of the CDR3: TGTGCCAGCAGTCAAGCGGGAGGGAACACCGGGGAGCTGTTTTTT.

This clonotype showed up just a few times. The rearrangement joins TRBV2 to TRBJ2-2, with 13 nucleotides matching TRBD2. V lost 6 bases to trimming and J lost 5 bases; unmatched junction nucleotides: 3. Germline loops: CDR1 SNHLY, CDR2 FYNNEI. This CDR3 contains 15 residues. CDR3 nucleotides: TGTGCCAGCAGCAGACTAGCGGGAGGAACCGGGGAGCTGTTTTTT. Protein: CASSRLAGGTGELFF.

This clonotype was counted between two and nine times. J is TRBJ2-2 and V is TRBV2, with TRBD1 as a possible D gene (5 bases). Per the germline V gene, CDR1 is SNHLY and CDR2 is FYNNEI. The CDR3 contains 15 residues. The V end was cut by 2 bases, the J end by 8 bases, with 15 bases between. DNA of the CDR3: TGTGCCAGCAGTGAATTGGGGCCGTCGCCAGGGGAGCTGTTTTTT. Translated, it gives CASSELGPSPGELFF. The variable domain in full, completed from reference TRBV2 and TRBJ2-2, reads EPEVTQTPSHQVTQMGQEVILRCVPISNHLYFYWYRQILGQKVEFLVSFYNNEISEKSEIFDDQFSVERPDGSNFTLKIRSTKLEDSAMYFCASSELGPSPGELFFGEGSRLTVL.

This clonotype appeared a few times. The genes are TRBV6-1 and TRBJ2-6; D possibly corresponds to TRBD1 (6 bases). Between the trimmed V and J ends, which lost 7 bases and 0 bases, there was a span of 19 bases. The germline V gene encodes CDR1 MNHNS and CDR2 SASEGT. The CDR3 totals 18 residues. The DNA of the CDR3 is TGTGCCAGCACCTACAAGGGACACCTGGTCTCTGGGGCCAACGTCCTGACTTTC. Translation: CASTYKGHLVSGANVLTF.

This clonotype was picked up a small number of times. This chain links TRBV27 with TRBJ1-6, with a tentative D call TRBD1 (6 bases). Deletions cut 4 bases from V and 10 bases from J, with 11 bases between. This CDR3 contains 13 residues. Germline assignment: CDR1 MNHEY and CDR2 SMNVEV (reference sequence). The CDR3 DNA reads as TGTGCCAGCAGTTCCACTCAGGGGTCACCCCTCCACTTT. It codes for CASSSTQGSPLHF.

This clonotype was detected a few times. In DNA form, the CDR3 reads TGTGCCTGGAGTTCCACAGGTCTTTGGGAGACCCAGTACTTC. Translation: CAWSSTGLWETQYF. The chain couples TRBV30 to TRBJ2-5, with D tentatively TRBD1 (5 bases). The V gene's germline CDR1 is GTSNPN and CDR2 SVGIG (reference sequence). Trimming removed 2 bases at V and 5 bases at J, with 15 bases between. This CDR3 contains 14 residues.

This clonotype was seen a few times. This chain joins TRBV28 and TRBJ2-7; weak D call: TRBD1 (6 bases). Germline V lookup: CDR1 MDHEN, CDR2 SYDVKM. The CDR3 totals 13 residues. The V end was cut by 2 bases, the J end by 12 bases, with 17 bases between. The CDR3 reads CASSLPSLQGMYF. DNA for the CDR3: TGTGCCAGCAGTTTACCCAGTCTCCAGGGGATGTACTTC.

This clonotype was counted between two and nine times. This chain links TRBV20-1 with TRBJ2-1; 8 bases line up with TRBD1. J was trimmed by 3 bases and V by 0 bases; bases with no gene match: 4. The CDR3 spans 15 residues. CDR1 and CDR2 (germline): DFQATT, SNEGSKA (reference sequence). This CDR3 is CSARDSGQVYNEQFF. The DNA of the CDR3 is TGCAGTGCTAGAGACTCGGGACAGGTCTACAATGAGCAGTTCTTC.

This clonotype was seen a few times. The chain joins TRBV27 to TRBJ2-7; TRBD2 matches at 8 bases. This CDR3 has 16 residues. Germline V gives CDR1 MNHEY, CDR2 SMNVEV (reference sequence). V shed 3 bases and J 5 bases; nucleotides not matched to a gene: 12. CDR3 bases: TGTGCCAGCAGTTTCATCAGCGGGAGCGGGTGGGACGAGCAGTACTTC. Translation gives CASSFISGSGWDEQYF.

This clonotype has ten or more counts. The chain has TRBV12-3 or TRBV12-4 and TRBJ1-1; the D gene is possibly TRBD1 (6 bases). Trimming took off 7 bases at V and 3 bases at J, with 15 bases between the two ends. The CDR3 is made up of 14 amino acids. Here the CDR3 reads CASTMGAGDTEAFF. CDR3 nucleotides: TGTGCCAGCACCATGGGGGCGGGGGACACTGAAGCTTTCTTT.

This clonotype has more than one count but fewer than ten. The rearrangement uses TRBV11-2 and TRBJ2-7, with 7 positions matching TRBD2. Per the germline V gene, CDR1 is SGHAT and CDR2 is FQNNGV. CDR3 size: 17 residues. V shed 0 bases, J shed 2 bases, and the junction held 10 bases outside the gene matches. As DNA, the CDR3 is TGTGCCAGCAGCTTAGATGGGGGGGGACGCTACCCCTACGAGCAGTACTTC. Translated, it gives CASSLDGGGRYPYEQYF.

This clonotype was counted ten times or more. The rearrangement links TRBV7-9 to TRBJ2-1, with no clear D. The germline gives CDR1 SEHNR, CDR2 FQNEAQ (reference sequence). This CDR3 has 12 residues. V was cut by 1 base and J by 9 bases, with 7 bases left in between. CDR3 in DNA: TGTGCCAGCAGCTTAGGACTGTTTGAGCAGTTCTTC. Translation gives CASSLGLFEQFF.

The V and J genes are TRBV20-1 and TRBJ1-6, with no clear D. Germline CDR1 reads DFQATT; CDR2 reads SNEGSKA (reference sequence). Trimming removed 0 bases at V and 10 bases at J, with 10 bases between. The CDR3 runs 13 residues. CDR3 sequence reads: CSARDRGRSPLHF. The DNA for the CDR3 is TGCAGTGCTAGAGATCGCGGGAGATCACCCCTCCACTTT.

Of note for this clonotype: Possible read error: a much larger clone is one base away. The chain joins TRBV6-1 to TRBJ1-4; no firm D call. Deletions cut 6 bases from V and 8 bases from J, with 10 bases between. Germline V CDR1 and CDR2: MNHNS, SASEGT. This CDR3 has 12 residues. This chain's CDR3 is CASRDPREKLFF. CDR3 coding DNA: TGTGCCAGCAGGGACCCAAGGGAAAAACTGTTTTTT.

V usage is TRBV24-1 and J usage is TRBJ2-2; the D gene is possibly TRBD1 (5 bases). CDR1 and CDR2 from the germline V gene are KGHDR and SFDVKD. CDR3 length equals 14 residues. Trimming shortened V by 6 bases and J by 5 bases, and 12 bases separated the two germline ends. The CDR3 DNA sequence: TGTGCCACCAGTCCAGGGCTGGGGACCGGGGAGCTGTTTTTT. The encoded protein is CATSPGLGTGELFF.

The rearrangement joins TRBV19 to TRBJ2-5, with TRBD2 matching 7 bases. Germline trimming cut 4 bases from V and 1 base from J; bases unmatched to any gene: 0. CDR1 and CDR2 from the germline V gene are LNHDA and SQIVND (reference sequence). This CDR3 is built from 13 residues. CDR3 amino acids: CASSREGQETQYF. DNA for the CDR3: TGTGCCAGTAGTAGGGAGGGCCAAGAGACCCAGTACTTC.

The gene calls are TRBV25-1 and TRBJ2-3; a possible D gene is TRBD1 (5 bases). Trimming stripped 2 bases from V and 6 bases from J, with 15 bases between. Germline V gene sequence: CDR1 MGHDK, CDR2 SYGVNS. The CDR3 loop spans 15 amino acids. Written as DNA, the CDR3 is TGTGCCAGCAGTGAAGTCCAGGGTCTGACCGATACGCAGTATTTT. Its protein product is CASSEVQGLTDTQYF.

This clonotype was detected many times. The CDR3 coding sequence is TGCGCCAGCAGCACGGGAGCCGGGACAGGGATCGGGGAGCTGTTTTTT. Protein sequence: CASSTGAGTGIGELFF. The V gene is TRBV5-1, the J gene TRBJ2-2; 9 bases match TRBD1. Germline V gene lookup returns CDR1 SGHRS and CDR2 YFSETQ. This CDR3 is 16 amino acids long. The trim removed 4 bases at V and 7 bases at J, leaving 11 bases unmatched.

The sample holds many counts of this clonotype. The V call is TRBV11-1, the J call TRBJ2-1; D not resolved. The CDR3 loop spans 15 amino acids. Trimming pared 6 bases from V and 7 bases from J, leaving 19 bases between. Looked up from germline, CDR1 is SGHAT and CDR2 is FQDESV (reference sequence). The CDR3 loop reads CASSSGSSRWNEQFF. DNA for the CDR3: TGTGCCAGCAGTTCGGGTTCTTCTCGGTGGAATGAGCAGTTCTTC.

The chain combines TRBV11-2 with TRBJ1-1, with 9 bases matching TRBD1. Losses at the gene ends were 5 bases for V and 8 bases for J; bases not matched to a gene: 6. CDR3 size: 13 residues. In germline, CDR1 is SGHAT, CDR2 FQNNGV. The CDR3 region has the DNA TGTGCCAGCAGCGCACAGGGGGCATGGGAAGCTTTCTTT. Its translation: CASSAQGAWEAFF.